This T cell receptor beta chain was identified during a study of blood T cell repertoires in COVID-19. This CDR3 spans 14 amino acids. The J segment lost 7 bases and the V segment lost 5 bases, leaving 6 bases of the junction unmatched. CDR1 and CDR2 from the germline V gene are LNHNV and YYDKDF (reference sequence). The table came from immunoSEQ multiplex PCR; TCRdb's copy has only in-frame clones and leaves some out. The sample lists around 260,000 clones, around 90% occurring once. What was sequenced was PBMCs or T cells enriched from blood (not recorded which). V is TRBV15 and J is TRBJ1-4; TRBD1 matches at 8 bases. The TCR was taken from a woman aged 25-40 years who had recovered from COVID-19. CDR3 sequence: CATSRLDRAEKLFF. The CDR3 DNA reads TGTGCCACCAGCCGCTTGGACAGGGCTGAAAAACTGTTTTTT.